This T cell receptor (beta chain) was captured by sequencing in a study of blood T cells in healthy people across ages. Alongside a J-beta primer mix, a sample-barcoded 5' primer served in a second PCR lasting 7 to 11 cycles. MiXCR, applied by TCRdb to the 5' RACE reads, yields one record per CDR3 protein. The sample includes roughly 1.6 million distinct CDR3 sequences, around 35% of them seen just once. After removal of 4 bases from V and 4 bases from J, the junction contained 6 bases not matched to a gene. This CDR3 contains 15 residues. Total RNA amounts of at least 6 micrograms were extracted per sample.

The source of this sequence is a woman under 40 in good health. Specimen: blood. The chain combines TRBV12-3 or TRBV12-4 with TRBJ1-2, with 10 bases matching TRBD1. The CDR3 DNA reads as TGTGCCAGCAGTTCAGGGACAGGGGTTCTCTATGGCTACACCTTC. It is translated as CASSSGTGVLYGYTF.